These 27 T cell receptor beta chains were all obtained from the same sample, sequenced in a study of blood T cell repertoires in COVID-19. Generated by immunoSEQ multiplex PCR, the TCRdb table keeps only in-frame clones and is missing some. The table records about 470,000 clones, about 85% of them present only once. Material for sequencing was PBMCs or T cells enriched from blood (not recorded which). The receptors were gathered from a woman aged 18 to 35 who had recovered from COVID-19.

J is TRBJ2-5 and V is TRBV7-3; 7 positions match TRBD1. The CDR3 extends over 15 amino acids. With V trimmed by 5 bases and J by 3 bases, 9 bases remained unmatched. The V gene's germline CDR1 is SGHTA and CDR2 FQGTGA. CDR3 sequence (DNA): TGTGCCAGCAGCCGCCGACAGGGTGACGAAGAGACCCAGTACTTC. Translating gives CASSRRQGDEETQYF.

This chain joins TRBV5-1 and TRBJ2-7; D not certain. Trimming took off 0 bases at V and 2 bases at J, with 9 bases between the two ends. From germline, CDR1 is SGHRS and CDR2 YFSETQ. The CDR3 is made up of 14 amino acids. CDR3 DNA: TGCGCCAGCAGCTTGGTAGACAATACCTACGAGCAGTACTTC. It yields the protein CASSLVDNTYEQYF.

This chain joins TRBV11-2 and TRBJ1-6, with no clear D. Looked up from germline, CDR1 is SGHAT and CDR2 is FQNNGV. V lost 1 base and J 10 bases, leaving 8 bases between the germline ends. There are 13 residues in the CDR3. CDR3 region: CASSLVRYSPLHF. CDR3 in DNA: TGTGCCAGCAGCTTAGTTCGGTACTCACCCCTCCACTTT.

V gene TRBV28 combines with J gene TRBJ1-5; 8 nucleotides line up with TRBD1. V dropped 6 bases and J dropped 7; count of bases not matched to a gene: 11. This CDR3 contains 15 residues. The germline V gene has CDR1 MDHEN and CDR2 SYDVKM. The CDR3, as DNA: TGTGCCAGCAGGGCAGGGGGCGGACCGTACCAGCCCCAGCATTTT. Protein: CASRAGGGPYQPQHF.

V and J are TRBV29-1 and TRBJ1-1; TRBD1 matches 9 bases. The germline CDR1 and CDR2 sequences are SQVTM and ANQGSEA. The length of the CDR3 is 13 residues. Losses at the gene ends were 6 bases for V and 2 bases for J; bases not matched to a gene: 4. The CDR3 sequence: CSVGTGRNTEAFF. DNA of the CDR3: TGCAGCGTGGGGACAGGGCGAAACACTGAAGCTTTCTTT.

This sequence joins TRBV2 and TRBJ1-1; weak D call: TRBD1 (5 bases). The V gene's germline CDR1 is SNHLY and CDR2 FYNNEI. This CDR3 contains 11 residues. Trimming cost V 7 bases and J 11 bases, with 14 bases left between them. The chain's CDR3 is CASKGEGRAFF. The CDR3 coding sequence is TGTGCCAGCAAAGGGGAAGGGCGGGCTTTCTTT.

The CDR3 nucleotides are TGTGCCAGCAGCTTAGAGACTAGCGGGGTGGGCGGGGAGCTGTTTTTT. Translating it yields CASSLETSGVGGELFF. This sequence joins TRBV11-2 and TRBJ2-2; 11 nucleotides agree with TRBD2. The germline V gene has CDR1 SGHAT and CDR2 FQNNGV. The CDR3 length is 16 residues. J gave up 7 bases and V 0 bases, and 4 bases lay outside the gene matches.

This rearrangement joins TRBV12-3 or TRBV12-4 to TRBJ1-1; no clear D. The V and J ends lost 5 bases and 8 bases respectively, with 15 bases between them. The CDR3 covers 13 residues. The CDR3 region has the DNA TGTGCCAGCAGTCCCCATTTAGGCGGGGAAGCTTTCTTT. This encodes CASSPHLGGEAFF.

The chain has TRBV5-1 and TRBJ2-2, with 8 positions matching TRBD2. The germline V gene has CDR1 SGHRS and CDR2 YFSETQ. This CDR3 spans 15 amino acids. Unmatched junction bases numbered 9, after V lost 4 bases and J lost 7 bases. For the CDR3, the DNA is TGCGCCAGCAGCCCATTAGCGGGGACGGGCGGGGAGCTGTTTTTT. Protein product: CASSPLAGTGGELFF.

This clone was seen just once. The chain couples TRBV9 to TRBJ2-7; a weak D match, TRBD2 (5 bases). Per the germline V gene, CDR1 is SGDLS and CDR2 is YYNGEE. The CDR3 is 13 residues long. V gave up 4 bases and J gave up 6 bases, with 14 bases separating them. This chain's CDR3 is CASSPQLEGEQYF. The CDR3 DNA reads as TGTGCCAGCAGCCCCCAACTAGAAGGCGAGCAGTACTTC.

V usage is TRBV6-5 and J usage is TRBJ1-4; the D is unclear. The germline gives CDR1 MNHEY, CDR2 SVGAGI. Trimming left V 5 bases short and J 0 bases short, with 10 bases between. The CDR3 length is 15 residues. The CDR3 DNA reads as TGTGCCAGCAGTACTCGGGGAGCAACTAATGAAAAACTGTTTTTT. It is translated as CASSTRGATNEKLFF.

The chain links TRBV5-8 to TRBJ1-1; D gene uncertain. The CDR3 contains 13 residues. Germline V gives CDR1 SGHTS, CDR2 YDEGEE. The ends were cut back, 0 bases at V and 7 bases at J, with 10 bases in the middle. The CDR3 here is CASSLGAGFEAFF. The CDR3 DNA reads TGTGCCAGCAGCTTGGGGGCAGGATTTGAAGCTTTCTTT.

The chain has TRBV18 and TRBJ2-3; 8 bases match TRBD2. V lost 2 bases and J lost 1; bases outside the gene matches: 5. The germline gives CDR1 KGHSH, CDR2 LQKENI. The CDR3 extends over 16 amino acids. CDR3 in DNA: TGTGCCAGCTCACCAATCAGAGCGGGGGGCACAGATACGCAGTATTTT. It codes for CASSPIRAGGTDTQYF.

This clone was seen only a few times. The rearrangement links TRBV11-2 to TRBJ2-5; a possible D gene is TRBD1 (6 bases). Germline CDR1 reads SGHAT; CDR2 reads FQNNGV. The V end was cut by 0 bases, the J end by 6 bases, with 11 bases between. The CDR3 loop spans 14 amino acids. CDR3 sequence: CASSLDIQGKTQYF. As DNA, the CDR3 is TGTGCCAGCAGCTTAGATATACAGGGAAAGACCCAGTACTTC.

The V gene is TRBV10-3, the J gene TRBJ1-1; possibly TRBD1 for D (6 bases). V gave up 6 bases and J gave up 2 bases, with 16 bases separating them. The CDR3 is 15 amino acids. Germline CDR1 and CDR2: ENHRY and SYGVKD. The CDR3 reads CAIRPIQGSNTEAFF. CDR3 DNA: TGTGCCATCAGGCCTATACAGGGATCTAACACTGAAGCTTTCTTT.

Of note for this clone: A junction boundary mismatches the germline segment, possibly from a read error. CDR3 DNA: TGTGCCAGCAGCTTGACGCACTCTGGGGCCAACGTCCCGACTTTC. As protein: CASSLTHSGANVPTF. The V call is TRBV11-2, the J call TRBJ2-6, with a weak D call TRBD1 (5 bases). CDR1 and CDR2 (germline): SGHAT, FQNNGV. The CDR3 is 15 amino acids.

The V call is TRBV21-1, the J call TRBJ1-5. TRBV21-1 is annotated as a pseudogene. The CDR3 length is 13 residues. CDR3 nucleotide sequence: TGTGCCAGCAAAGCCGCGGGGAATCAGCCCCAGCATTTT. This codes for CASKAAGNQPQHF.

The V gene is TRBV19, the J gene TRBJ1-2; D not resolved. This CDR3 region has 13 residues. V gave up 6 bases and J gave up 8 bases, with 16 bases separating them. Germline V CDR1 and CDR2: LNHDA, SQIVND (reference sequence). The CDR3 nucleotides are TGTGCCAGTAGCTCCTTAGCGACGGAGGGCTACACCTTC. Translation gives CASSSLATEGYTF.

This clone came up once. This rearrangement joins TRBV27 to TRBJ2-7; TRBD1 matches 9 bases. CDR3 length: 13 amino acids. CDR1 MNHEY and CDR2 SMNVEV come from the germline V gene (reference sequence). Trimming took 6 bases from V and 5 from J; bases not matched to a gene: 5. CDR3 bases: TGTGCCAGCAGGCCGACAGGGGGGAACGAGCAGTACTTC. Amino acids: CASRPTGGNEQYF.

The chain uses TRBV5-1 and TRBJ1-2; weak D call: TRBD1 (5 bases). The CDR3 contains 15 residues. The germline gives CDR1 SGHRS, CDR2 YFSETQ. V was trimmed by 0 bases and J by 3 bases, leaving 12 bases between them. The CDR3, as DNA: TGCGCCAGCAGCTTGGCCCGACAAGGGGACTATGGCTACACCTTC. It encodes CASSLARQGDYGYTF.

This chain links TRBV15 with TRBJ2-5; D is undetermined. V lost 4 bases to trimming and J lost 2 bases, with 11 bases between them. The CDR3 extends over 14 amino acids. Germline V CDR1 and CDR2: LNHNV, YYDKDF (reference sequence). The CDR3 loop reads CATSTGQIQETQYF. The CDR3 nucleotides read TGTGCCACCAGCACTGGGCAGATACAAGAGACCCAGTACTTC.

The chain is built from TRBV5-1 and TRBJ1-6; 7 bases agree with TRBD1. The V gene end was trimmed by 0 bases and the J gene end by 9 bases; junction bases not matched to a gene: 6. CDR1 is SGHRS and CDR2 is YFSETQ in the germline V gene. This CDR3 spans 15 amino acids. The CDR3 sequence is CASSLDPGGSSPLHF. The DNA of the CDR3 is TGCGCCAGCAGCTTGGATCCAGGGGGAAGTTCACCCCTCCACTTT.

This clone was picked up a small number of times. The chain has TRBV24-1 and TRBJ2-2, with D possibly being TRBD1 (5 bases). Looked up from germline, CDR1 is KGHDR and CDR2 is SFDVKD. The V and J ends lost 5 bases and 5 bases respectively, with 11 bases between them. The CDR3 is made up of 14 amino acids. CDR3 in DNA: TGTGCCACCAGTGTTAGGGGTGGAACCGGGGAGCTGTTTTTT. Its protein product is CATSVRGGTGELFF.

This chain connects TRBV30 to TRBJ1-4; 8 bases are shared with TRBD1. This CDR3 is built from 13 residues. Germline assignment: CDR1 GTSNPN and CDR2 SVGIG (reference sequence). Trimming cost V 3 bases and J 10 bases; bases outside gene matches: 7. CDR3 residues: CAWRTQGVRKLFF. The CDR3 bases are TGTGCCTGGAGGACACAGGGGGTCAGAAAACTGTTTTTT.

The CDR3 loop is CASSLRTRETQYF. Written as DNA, the CDR3 is TGTGCCAGCAGTTTAAGAACGAGAGAGACCCAGTACTTC. The rearrangement uses TRBV12-3 or TRBV12-4 and TRBJ2-5; D call uncertain. Between the trimmed V and J ends, which lost 2 bases and 4 bases, there was a span of 8 bases. The length of the CDR3 is 13 residues.

The gene calls are TRBV27 and TRBJ1-1; possible D gene TRBD1, 6 bases. Germline lookup yields CDR1 MNHEY and CDR2 SMNVEV (reference sequence). V lost 6 bases and J 4 bases, leaving 12 bases between the germline ends. This CDR3 contains 13 residues. Written as DNA, the CDR3 is TGTGCCAGCAGGTTACAGGGAAGCACTGAAGCTTTCTTT. Its protein product is CASRLQGSTEAFF.

This clone was recorded a few times. The J gene is TRBJ1-4, the V gene TRBV5-4, with 9 positions matching TRBD1. CDR1 is SGHNT, CDR2 YYREEE, per germline (reference sequence). V trimming: 1 base; J trimming: 6 bases; junction bases outside the gene matches: 4. This CDR3 is 15 amino acids long. The CDR3 DNA sequence: TGTGCCAGCAGCTTGATGACAGGGGGTGATGAAAAACTGTTTTTT. This sequence encodes CASSLMTGGDEKLFF.